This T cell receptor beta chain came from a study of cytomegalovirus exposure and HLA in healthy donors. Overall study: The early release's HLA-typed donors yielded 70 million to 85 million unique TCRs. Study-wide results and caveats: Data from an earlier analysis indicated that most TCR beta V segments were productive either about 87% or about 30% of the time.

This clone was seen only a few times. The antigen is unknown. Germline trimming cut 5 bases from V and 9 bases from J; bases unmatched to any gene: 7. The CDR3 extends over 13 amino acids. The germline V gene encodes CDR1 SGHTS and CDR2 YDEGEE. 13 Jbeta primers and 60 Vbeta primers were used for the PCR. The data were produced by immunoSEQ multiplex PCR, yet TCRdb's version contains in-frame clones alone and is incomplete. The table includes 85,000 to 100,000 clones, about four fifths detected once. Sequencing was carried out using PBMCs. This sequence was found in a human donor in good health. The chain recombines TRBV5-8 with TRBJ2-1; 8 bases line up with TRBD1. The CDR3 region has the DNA TGTGCCAGCAGATTAACAGGGGGAGTTGAGCAGTTCTTC. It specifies CASRLTGGVEQFF.